One and the same sample provided the 8 T cell receptor beta chains below, sequenced in a study of T cells in Graves' hyperthyroidism and ophthalmopathy. RNA transcripts yielded amplified TCR beta CDR3 regions. The study used the HTBI primer set for a first-round RT-PCR of the TCR CDR3. TCRdb independently ran MiXCR on the multiplex PCR reads; one entry per CDR3 protein. The sample has around 56,000 distinct CDR3 sequences, roughly 50% seen once. Specimen: blood. The receptors were gathered from a woman aged 60-70 years with Graves' ophthalmopathy.

This clonotype was counted ten times or more. The rearrangement joins TRBV7-6 to TRBJ2-5, with D hard to call. CDR1 and CDR2 from the germline V gene are SGHVS and FNYEAQ. V was pared by 5 bases and J by 1 base, with 8 bases between. The CDR3 totals 13 residues. CDR3 amino acids: CASSRTPQETQYF. In DNA form, the CDR3 reads TGTGCCAGCAGCCGCACCCCCCAAGAGACCCAGTACTTC.

Points on this clonotype: In this CDR3 the conserved last residue, phenylalanine or tryptophan, is missing, so a read error is likely. The J gene is TRBJ1-4, the V gene TRBV6-1; 7 nucleotides align to TRBD1. This CDR3 has 14 residues. Per germline, CDR1 MNHNS and CDR2 SASEGT. The CDR3 protein is CASKGGTENEKLFI. The CDR3 nucleotides read TGTGCCAGCAAAGGCGGGACAGAGAATGAGAAACTGTTTATT.

The rearrangement uses TRBV10-3 and TRBJ2-7; TRBD1 aligns across 7 bases. This CDR3 has 15 amino acids. The V segment lost 2 bases and the J segment 0 bases; nucleotides outside the gene matches: 4. The germline gives CDR1 ENHRY, CDR2 SYGVKD. CDR3 residues: CAISEGQGDSYEQYV. CDR3 DNA: TGTGCCATCAGTGAGGGGCAGGGGGACTCCTACGAGCAGTACGTC.

The rearrangement uses TRBV20-1 and TRBJ2-2; the match to TRBD2 covers 10 bases. The germline gives CDR1 DFQATT, CDR2 SNEGSKA (reference sequence). This CDR3 contains 14 residues. V was clipped by 6 bases and J by 4 bases; unmatched bases: 5. CDR3 residues: CSAPSGRGTGELFF. CDR3 nucleotide sequence: TGCAGTGCCCCTAGCGGGAGAGGCACCGGGGAGCTGTTTTTT.

The rearrangement links TRBV7-9 to TRBJ2-1; no reliable D call. V lost 0 bases and J 11 bases, leaving 8 bases between the germline ends. The V gene's germline CDR1 is SEHNR and CDR2 FQNEAQ (reference sequence). The CDR3 has 12 amino acids. The CDR3 region is CASSLAIDQQFF. CDR3 DNA: TGTGCCAGCAGCTTAGCGATCGATCAGCAGTTCTTC.

With respect to this clonotype: One junction end does not reproduce the germline sequence, and a read error may be involved. This sequence joins TRBV12-3 or TRBV12-4 and TRBJ2-5; TRBD2 aligns across 7 bases. The length of the CDR3 is 14 residues. The CDR3, as DNA: TGTGCCAGCAGTTCCCGGGGGGAGGGAGAGCCCCAGTACTTC. This sequence encodes CASSSRGEGEPQYF.

This clonotype turned up a few times. V and J are TRBV27 and TRBJ1-6, with TRBD1 matching over 9 bases. The CDR3 has 18 amino acids. J gave up 9 bases and V 3 bases, and 15 bases lay outside the gene matches. From germline, CDR1 is MNHEY and CDR2 SMNVEV (reference sequence). The CDR3 DNA sequence: TGTGCCAGCAGTTTCTGGACAGGGGATAATGGGCTTTTTTCACCCCTCCACTTT. Its translation: CASSFWTGDNGLFSPLHF.

The chain couples TRBV20-1 to TRBJ2-3; tentative D call: TRBD2 (6 bases). The ends were cut back, 6 bases at V and 0 bases at J, with 13 bases in the middle. The CDR3 is made up of 14 amino acids. Germline assignment: CDR1 DFQATT and CDR2 SNEGSKA (reference sequence). As DNA, the CDR3 is TGCAGTGCAACCGAGGGGACTAGCACAGATACGCAGTATTTT. This codes for CSATEGTSTDTQYF.